This T cell receptor beta chain was identified in a study of cytotoxic CD8 clonotypes in ibrutinib-treated CLL. Across the study: Partial responses totalled approximately 24 and complete responses 2; after median approximately 62 months, roughly 14 remained remitted and approximately 12 progressed. Overall study findings and caveats: Baseline clonality, above age-matched healthy donor levels, tracked circulating CD8+ T-cell counts. Clonality, elevated at ibrutinib response, dropped back toward baseline at progression.

Investigators sought sequencing depths of between 1 in 200,000 and 1 in 1 million T cells. Produced via immunoSEQ multiplex PCR; TCRdb's table is partial and in-frame only. The table records fewer than 300,000 clones, approximately 76% of them present only once. Concerning this clone: Its antigen is unidentified.

The germline V gene has CDR1 LGHNA and CDR2 YSLEER. There are 21 residues in the CDR3. V lost 0 bases, J lost 0 bases, and 19 bases stayed unmatched. This specimen consisted of PBMCs, obtained at disease progression, from a patient treated with ibrutinib. The receptor was isolated from a human donor with chronic lymphocytic leukemia. V and J are TRBV4-3 and TRBJ1-1, with 7 bases that match TRBD1. Written as DNA, the CDR3 is TGCGCCAGCAGCCAAGACTGGCTCAGGGGGTCAGGTATCGGTGTGAACACTGAAGCTTTCTTT. This gives the protein CASSQDWLRGSGIGVNTEAFF.